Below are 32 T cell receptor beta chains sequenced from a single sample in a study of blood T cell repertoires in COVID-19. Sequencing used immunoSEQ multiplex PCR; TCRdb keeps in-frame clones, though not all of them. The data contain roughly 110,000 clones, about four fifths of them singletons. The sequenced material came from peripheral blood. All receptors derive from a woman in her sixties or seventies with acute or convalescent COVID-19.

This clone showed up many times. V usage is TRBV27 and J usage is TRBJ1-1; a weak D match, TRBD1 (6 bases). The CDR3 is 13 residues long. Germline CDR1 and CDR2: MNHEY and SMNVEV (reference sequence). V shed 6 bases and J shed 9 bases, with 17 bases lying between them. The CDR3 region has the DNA TGTGCCAGCAGCCCGACCATCAGGGGAAAAGCTTTCTTT. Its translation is CASSPTIRGKAFF.

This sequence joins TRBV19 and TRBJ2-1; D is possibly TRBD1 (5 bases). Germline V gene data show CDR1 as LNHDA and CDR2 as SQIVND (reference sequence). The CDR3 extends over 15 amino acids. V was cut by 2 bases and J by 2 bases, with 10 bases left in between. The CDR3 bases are TGTGCCAGTAGTATACAGGGTCTTCCCTACAATGAGCAGTTCTTC. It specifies CASSIQGLPYNEQFF.

The CDR3 region is CASSSGLAGGVDTQYF. CDR3 nucleotide sequence: TGCGCCAGCAGCTCGGGACTAGCGGGAGGGGTAGATACGCAGTATTTT. This sequence joins TRBV5-1 and TRBJ2-3, with 16 bases that match TRBD2. Germline lookup yields CDR1 SGHRS and CDR2 YFSETQ. Losses at the gene ends were 3 bases for V and 5 bases for J; bases not matched to a gene: 3. The CDR3 runs to 16 residues.

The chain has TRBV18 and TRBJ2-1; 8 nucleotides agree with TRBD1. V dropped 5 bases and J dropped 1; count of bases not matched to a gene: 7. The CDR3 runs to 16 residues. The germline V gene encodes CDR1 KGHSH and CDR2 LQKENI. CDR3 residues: CASSTDGTGSYNEQFF. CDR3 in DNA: TGTGCCAGCTCAACAGACGGGACAGGATCCTACAATGAGCAGTTCTTC.

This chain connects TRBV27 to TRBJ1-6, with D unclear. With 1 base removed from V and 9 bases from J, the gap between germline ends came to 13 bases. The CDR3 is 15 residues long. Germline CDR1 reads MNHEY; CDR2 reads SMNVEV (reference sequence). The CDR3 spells CASSLFPSRTSPLHF. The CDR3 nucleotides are TGTGCCAGCAGTTTATTTCCCAGTCGTACTTCACCCCTCCACTTT.

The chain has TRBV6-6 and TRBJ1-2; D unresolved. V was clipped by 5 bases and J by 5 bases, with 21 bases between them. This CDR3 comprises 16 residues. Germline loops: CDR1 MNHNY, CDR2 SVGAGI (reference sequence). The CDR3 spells CASSTPLGRVQYGYTF. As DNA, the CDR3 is TGTGCCAGCAGTACGCCCCTGGGGAGGGTACAGTATGGCTACACCTTC.

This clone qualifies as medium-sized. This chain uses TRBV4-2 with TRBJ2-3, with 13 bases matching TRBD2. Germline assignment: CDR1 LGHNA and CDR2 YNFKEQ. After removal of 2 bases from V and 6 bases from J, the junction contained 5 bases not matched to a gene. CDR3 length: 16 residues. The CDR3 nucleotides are TGTGCCAGCAGCCAAAGACTAGCGGGAGGCGTTGATACGCAGTATTTT. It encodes CASSQRLAGGVDTQYF.

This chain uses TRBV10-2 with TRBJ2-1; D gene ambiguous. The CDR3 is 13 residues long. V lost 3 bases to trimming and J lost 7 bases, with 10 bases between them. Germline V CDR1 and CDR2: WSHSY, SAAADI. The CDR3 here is CASSDGSRNEQFF. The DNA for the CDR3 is TGCGCCAGCAGTGATGGTAGCCGAAATGAGCAGTTCTTC.

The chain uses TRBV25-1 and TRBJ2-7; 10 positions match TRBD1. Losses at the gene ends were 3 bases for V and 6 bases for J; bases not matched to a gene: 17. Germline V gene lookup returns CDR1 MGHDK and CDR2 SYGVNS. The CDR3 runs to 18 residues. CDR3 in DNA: TGTGCCAGCAGTGATTCTCCCTCCTGGACAGGGGGTTGGGGCGAGCAGTACTTC. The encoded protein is CASSDSPSWTGGWGEQYF.

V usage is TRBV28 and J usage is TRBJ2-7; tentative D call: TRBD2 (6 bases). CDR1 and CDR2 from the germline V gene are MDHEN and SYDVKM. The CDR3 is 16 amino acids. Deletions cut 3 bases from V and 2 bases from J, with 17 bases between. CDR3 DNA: TGTGCCAGCAGTTTGCATACTAGCCGACTCACCTACGAGCAGTACTTC. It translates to CASSLHTSRLTYEQYF.

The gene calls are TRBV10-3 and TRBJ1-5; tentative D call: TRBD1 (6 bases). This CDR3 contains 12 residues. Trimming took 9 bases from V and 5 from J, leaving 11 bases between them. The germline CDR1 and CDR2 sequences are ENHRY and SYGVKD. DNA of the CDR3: TGTGCCATTCAGGGGCTTGATCAGCCCCAGCATTTT. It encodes CAIQGLDQPQHF.

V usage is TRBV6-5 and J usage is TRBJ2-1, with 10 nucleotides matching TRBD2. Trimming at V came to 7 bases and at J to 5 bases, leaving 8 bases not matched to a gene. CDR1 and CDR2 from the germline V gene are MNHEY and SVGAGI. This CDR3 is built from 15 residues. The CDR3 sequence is CASIHSGRTNNEQFF. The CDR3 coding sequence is TGTGCCAGCATCCATAGCGGGAGGACCAACAATGAGCAGTTCTTC.

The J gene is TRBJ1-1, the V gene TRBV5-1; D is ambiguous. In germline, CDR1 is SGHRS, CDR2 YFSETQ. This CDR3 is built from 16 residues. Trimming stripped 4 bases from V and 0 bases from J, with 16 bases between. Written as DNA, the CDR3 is TGCGCCAGCAGCCTTACCACAACACAAATGAACACTGAAGCTTTCTTT. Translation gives CASSLTTTQMNTEAFF.

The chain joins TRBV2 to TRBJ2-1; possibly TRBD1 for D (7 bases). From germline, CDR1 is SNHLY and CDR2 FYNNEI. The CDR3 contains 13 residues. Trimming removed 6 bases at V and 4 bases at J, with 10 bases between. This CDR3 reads CASSAGQYNEQFF. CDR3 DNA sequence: TGTGCCAGCAGCGCGGGACAGTACAATGAGCAGTTCTTC. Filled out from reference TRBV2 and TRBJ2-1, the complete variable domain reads EPEVTQTPSHQVTQMGQEVILRCVPISNHLYFYWYRQILGQKVEFLVSFYNNEISEKSEIFDDQFSVERPDGSNFTLKIRSTKLEDSAMYFCASSAGQYNEQFFGPGTRLTVL.

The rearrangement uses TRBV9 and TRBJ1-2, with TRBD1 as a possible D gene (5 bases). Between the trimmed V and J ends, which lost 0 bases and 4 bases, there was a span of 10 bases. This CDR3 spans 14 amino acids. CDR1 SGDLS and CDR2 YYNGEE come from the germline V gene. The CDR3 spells CASSVDQGPYGYTF. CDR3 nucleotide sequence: TGTGCCAGCAGCGTAGATCAGGGCCCCTATGGCTACACCTTC. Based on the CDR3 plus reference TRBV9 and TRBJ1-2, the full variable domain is DSGVTQTPKHLITATGQRVTLRCSPRSGDLSVYWYQQSLDQGLQFLIQYYNGEERAKGNILERFSAQQFPDLHSELNLSSLELGDSALYFCASSVDQGPYGYTFGSGTRLTVV.

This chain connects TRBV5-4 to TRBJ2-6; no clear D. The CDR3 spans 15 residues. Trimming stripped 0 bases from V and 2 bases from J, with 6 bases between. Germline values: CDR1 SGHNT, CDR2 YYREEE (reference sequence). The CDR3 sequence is CASSLGHTGANVLTF. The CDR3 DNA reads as TGTGCCAGCAGCTTGGGGCATACTGGGGCCAACGTCCTGACTTTC.

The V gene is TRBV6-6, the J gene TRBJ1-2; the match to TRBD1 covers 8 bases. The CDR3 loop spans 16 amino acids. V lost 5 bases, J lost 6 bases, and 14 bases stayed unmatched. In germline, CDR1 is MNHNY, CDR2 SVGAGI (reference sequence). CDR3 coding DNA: TGTGCCAGCAGTCGTCATCCGGGACAGGAGACCCATGGCTACACCTTC. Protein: CASSRHPGQETHGYTF.

CDR3 in amino acids: CASSQSGRDQETQYF. CDR3 coding DNA: TGCGCCAGCAGTCAAAGCGGGAGGGATCAAGAGACCCAGTACTTC. J is TRBJ2-5 and V is TRBV23-1; 10 bases fit TRBD2. TRBV23-1 belongs to the ORF category, with a function that is uncertain. With V trimmed by 2 bases and J by 2 bases, 2 bases remained unmatched. The CDR3 has 15 residues.

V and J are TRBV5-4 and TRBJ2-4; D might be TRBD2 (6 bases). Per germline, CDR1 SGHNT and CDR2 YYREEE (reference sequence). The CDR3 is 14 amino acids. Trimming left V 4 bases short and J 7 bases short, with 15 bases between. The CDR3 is CASSVRELGNIQYF. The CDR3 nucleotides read TGTGCCAGCAGCGTCCGGGAGCTAGGGAACATTCAGTACTTC.

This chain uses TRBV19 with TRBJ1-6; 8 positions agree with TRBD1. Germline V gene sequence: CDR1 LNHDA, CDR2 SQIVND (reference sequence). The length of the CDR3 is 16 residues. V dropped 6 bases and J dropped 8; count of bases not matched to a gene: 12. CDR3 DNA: TGTGCCAGTAGAGTTTCAAGAGGACAGGGAGATTCACCCCTCCACTTT. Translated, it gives CASRVSRGQGDSPLHF.

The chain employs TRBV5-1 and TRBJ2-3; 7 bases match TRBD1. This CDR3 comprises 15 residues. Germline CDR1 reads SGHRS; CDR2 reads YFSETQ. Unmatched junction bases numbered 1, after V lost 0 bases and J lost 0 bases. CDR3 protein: CASSLGRGSTDTQYF. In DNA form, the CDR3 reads TGCGCCAGCAGCTTGGGCAGGGGGAGCACAGATACGCAGTATTTT. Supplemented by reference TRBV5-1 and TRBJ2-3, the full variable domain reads KAGVTQTPRYLIKTRGQQVTLSCSPISGHRSVSWYQQTPGQGLQFLFEYFSETQRNKGNFPGRFSGRQFSNSRSEMNVSTLELGDSALYLCASSLGRGSTDTQYFGPGTRLTVL.

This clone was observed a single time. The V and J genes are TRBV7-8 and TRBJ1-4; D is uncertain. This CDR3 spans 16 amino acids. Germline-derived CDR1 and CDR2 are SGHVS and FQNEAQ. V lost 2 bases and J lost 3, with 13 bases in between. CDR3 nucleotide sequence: TGTGCCAGCAGCTTAAAATCGGCAGGCTCTAATGAAAAACTGTTTTTT. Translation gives CASSLKSAGSNEKLFF.

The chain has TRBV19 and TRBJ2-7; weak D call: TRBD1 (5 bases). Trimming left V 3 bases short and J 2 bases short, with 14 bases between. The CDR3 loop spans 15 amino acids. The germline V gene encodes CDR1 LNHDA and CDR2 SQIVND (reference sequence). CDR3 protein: CASSIESQGAYEQYF. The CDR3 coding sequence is TGTGCCAGTAGTATCGAATCGCAGGGTGCCTACGAGCAGTACTTC.

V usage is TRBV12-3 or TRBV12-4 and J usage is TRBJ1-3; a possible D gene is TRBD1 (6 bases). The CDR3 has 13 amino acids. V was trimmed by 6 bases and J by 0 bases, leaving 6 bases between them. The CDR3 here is CASRDSSGNTIYF. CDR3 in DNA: TGTGCCAGCAGGGACAGCTCTGGAAACACCATATATTTT.

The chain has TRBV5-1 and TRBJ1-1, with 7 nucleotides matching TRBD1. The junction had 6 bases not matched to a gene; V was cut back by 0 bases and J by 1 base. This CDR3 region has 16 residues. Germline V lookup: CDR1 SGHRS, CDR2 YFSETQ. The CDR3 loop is CASSLGVTGWNTEAFF. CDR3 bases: TGCGCCAGCAGCTTGGGTGTGACAGGGTGGAACACTGAAGCTTTCTTT.

CDR3 sequence (DNA): TGTGCCAGCAGCCTCGGGACAGCAGACAATCAGCCCCAGCATTTT. It codes for CASSLGTADNQPQHF. The chain employs TRBV9 and TRBJ1-5, with 7 bases that match TRBD1. Germline CDR1 reads SGDLS; CDR2 reads YYNGEE. The CDR3 has 15 residues. J lost 3 bases, V lost 4 bases, and 7 bases had no gene match.

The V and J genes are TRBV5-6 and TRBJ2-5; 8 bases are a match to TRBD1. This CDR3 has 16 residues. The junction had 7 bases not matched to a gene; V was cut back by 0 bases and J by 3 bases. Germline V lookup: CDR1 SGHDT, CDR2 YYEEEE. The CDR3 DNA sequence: TGTGCCAGCAGCTTGGCCCGGACAGGGTGGGAAGAGACCCAGTACTTC. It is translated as CASSLARTGWEETQYF.

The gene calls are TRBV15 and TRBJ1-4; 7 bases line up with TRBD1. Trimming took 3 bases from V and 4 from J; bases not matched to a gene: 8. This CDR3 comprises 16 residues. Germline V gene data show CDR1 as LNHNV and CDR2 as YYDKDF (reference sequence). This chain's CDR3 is CATSSDRTGLNEKLFF. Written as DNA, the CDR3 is TGTGCCACCAGCAGTGATAGGACAGGACTTAATGAAAAACTGTTTTTT.

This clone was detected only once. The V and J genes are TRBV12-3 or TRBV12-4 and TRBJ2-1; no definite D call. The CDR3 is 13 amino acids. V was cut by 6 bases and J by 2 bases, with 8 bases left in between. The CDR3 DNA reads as TGTGCCAGCAGAATAGATGCCTACAATGAGCAGTTCTTC. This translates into CASRIDAYNEQFF.

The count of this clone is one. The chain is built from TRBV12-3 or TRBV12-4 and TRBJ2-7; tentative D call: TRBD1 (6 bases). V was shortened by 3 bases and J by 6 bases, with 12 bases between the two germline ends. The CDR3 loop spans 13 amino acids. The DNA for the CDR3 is TGTGCCAGCAGTTTTGAACAGGGATTCGAGCAGTACTTC. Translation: CASSFEQGFEQYF.

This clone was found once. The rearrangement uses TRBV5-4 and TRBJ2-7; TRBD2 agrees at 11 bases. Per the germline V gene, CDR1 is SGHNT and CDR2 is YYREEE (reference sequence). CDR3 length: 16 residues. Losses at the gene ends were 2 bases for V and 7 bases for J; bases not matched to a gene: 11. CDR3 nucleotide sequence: TGTGCCAGCAGCTTCGACATACTAGCGGGAGAAAGGGAGCAGTACTTC. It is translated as CASSFDILAGEREQYF.

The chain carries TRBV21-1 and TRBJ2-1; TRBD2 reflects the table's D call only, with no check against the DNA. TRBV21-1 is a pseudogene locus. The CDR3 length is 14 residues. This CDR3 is CASSSPETGNEQFF. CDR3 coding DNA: TGTGCCAGCAGCTCCCCTGAGACGGGCAATGAGCAGTTCTTC.